These 12 T cell receptor beta chains share one sample of origin, sequenced in a study of T cell changes during pregnancy in multiple sclerosis. Sequencing was performed with immunoSEQ multiplex PCR; in TCRdb, only in-frame clones are kept and a portion is missing. The table shows tens of thousands of clones, with roughly 90% occurring only once. The material was CD4+ T cells from peripheral blood mononuclear cells, obtained in the third trimester of pregnancy. The receptors originated from a female donor in good health, enrolled as a control in a pregnancy study.

The chain combines TRBV4-1 with TRBJ1-2; D remains unclear. The CDR3 runs 13 residues. The V end lost 0 bases, the J end lost 8 bases, and 10 bases lay between the germline ends. From germline, CDR1 is MGHRA and CDR2 YSYEKL. DNA for the CDR3: TGCGCCAGCAGCCAAGACGCGGGTAGAGGCTACACCTTC. Amino acid sequence: CASSQDAGRGYTF.

The chain links TRBV7-9 to TRBJ2-5; 8 bases are shared with TRBD1. Germline-derived CDR1 and CDR2 are SEHNR and FQNEAQ (reference sequence). The CDR3 runs to 16 residues. J was trimmed by 4 bases and V by 2 bases; bases with no gene match: 9. CDR3 residues: CASSLIRGRLPETQYF. The CDR3 region has the DNA TGTGCCAGCAGCTTAATCAGGGGGCGCCTGCCAGAGACCCAGTACTTC.

The chain carries TRBV6-1 and TRBJ1-2; D is ambiguous. The CDR3 covers 10 residues. Germline-derived CDR1 and CDR2 are MNHNS and SASEGT. The V end was cut by 7 bases, the J end by 5 bases, with 5 bases between. The CDR3 DNA reads as TGTGCCAGCAACAGTTATGGCTACACCTTC. It yields the protein CASNSYGYTF.

The rearrangement joins TRBV9 to TRBJ1-1; TRBD1 aligns across 7 bases. This CDR3 is 13 amino acids long. CDR1 and CDR2 from the germline V gene are SGDLS and YYNGEE. The ends lost 2 bases at V and 5 bases at J; junction bases unmatched: 3. The CDR3 sequence is CASSVTGETEAFF. CDR3 nucleotide sequence: TGTGCCAGCAGCGTCACAGGGGAAACTGAAGCTTTCTTT.

The rearrangement links TRBV2 to TRBJ2-5; tentatively, D is TRBD1 (5 bases). V was trimmed by 3 bases and J by 2 bases, leaving 10 bases between them. Germline V gene data show CDR1 as SNHLY and CDR2 as FYNNEI. This CDR3 is built from 14 residues. The CDR3 DNA follows: TGTGCCAGCAGTGAGGGGCATTTTCAAGAGACCCAGTACTTC. Translation: CASSEGHFQETQYF.

This sequence joins TRBV2 and TRBJ1-2, with TRBD1 matching over 9 bases. This CDR3 is 15 amino acids long. The trim removed 6 bases at V and 2 bases at J, leaving 7 bases unmatched. Per the germline V gene, CDR1 is SNHLY and CDR2 is FYNNEI. The DNA for the CDR3 is TGTGCCAGCAGGGCGACAGGGGGTGGAAACTATGGCTACACCTTC. Protein: CASRATGGGNYGYTF.

The V and J genes are TRBV13 and TRBJ1-2; possible D gene TRBD1, 5 bases. This CDR3 has 12 residues. Trimming removed 2 bases from V and 6 bases from J, with 7 bases in between. Per the germline V gene, CDR1 is PRHDT and CDR2 is FYEKMQ (reference sequence). The CDR3 loop reads CASSLSGDGYTF. CDR3 nucleotide sequence: TGTGCCAGCAGCTTATCGGGGGATGGCTACACCTTC.

This clone was found once. The V gene is TRBV7-3, the J gene TRBJ2-5, with 7 bases aligning to TRBD1. J gave up 5 bases and V 4 bases, and 7 bases lay outside the gene matches. CDR1 SGHTA and CDR2 FQGTGA come from the germline V gene. The CDR3 is 14 residues long. Here the CDR3 reads CASSSNRGAETQYF. CDR3 nucleotides: TGTGCCAGCAGCTCGAACAGGGGAGCCGAGACCCAGTACTTC. The full variable domain, its missing parts supplied by reference TRBV7-3 and TRBJ2-5, is GAGVSQTPSNKVTEKGKYVELRCDPISGHTALYWYRQSLGQGPEFLIYFQGTGAADDSGLPNDRFFAVRPEGSVSTLKIQRTERGDSAVYLCASSSNRGAETQYFGPGTRLLVL.

The chain carries TRBV5-5 and TRBJ1-2; 7 nucleotides agree with TRBD1. Germline assignment: CDR1 SGHKS and CDR2 YYEKEE (reference sequence). J lost 1 base, V lost 2 bases, and 5 bases had no gene match. CDR3 length: 15 residues. DNA for the CDR3: TGTGCCAGCAGCTTAACAGGGGCGAATAACTATGGCTACACCTTC. It yields the protein CASSLTGANNYGYTF.

V gene TRBV7-2 combines with J gene TRBJ2-1; 7 bases fit TRBD1. The length of the CDR3 is 14 residues. V shed 5 bases and J 5 bases; nucleotides not matched to a gene: 6. Germline assignment: CDR1 SGHTA and CDR2 FQGNSA. This CDR3 is CASSLGDRNNEQFF. DNA of the CDR3: TGTGCCAGCAGCCTCGGGGACAGAAACAATGAGCAGTTCTTC.

DNA for the CDR3: TGTGCCAGCAGCCGGGACATAAACTATGGCTACACCTTC. Translating it yields CASSRDINYGYTF. The chain uses TRBV5-6 and TRBJ1-2, with D perhaps matching TRBD1 (6 bases). Trimming removed 4 bases at V and 2 bases at J, with 9 bases between. The CDR3 sequence is 13 residues long. CDR1 is SGHDT, CDR2 YYEEEE, per germline.

This chain joins TRBV7-3 and TRBJ1-2, with D tentatively TRBD1 (6 bases). Per germline, CDR1 SGHTA and CDR2 FQGTGA. V lost 2 bases to trimming and J lost 2 bases, with 6 bases between them. The CDR3 spans 13 residues. The chain's CDR3 is CASSLQGNYGYTF. Written as DNA, the CDR3 is TGTGCCAGCAGCTTACAGGGGAACTATGGCTACACCTTC.